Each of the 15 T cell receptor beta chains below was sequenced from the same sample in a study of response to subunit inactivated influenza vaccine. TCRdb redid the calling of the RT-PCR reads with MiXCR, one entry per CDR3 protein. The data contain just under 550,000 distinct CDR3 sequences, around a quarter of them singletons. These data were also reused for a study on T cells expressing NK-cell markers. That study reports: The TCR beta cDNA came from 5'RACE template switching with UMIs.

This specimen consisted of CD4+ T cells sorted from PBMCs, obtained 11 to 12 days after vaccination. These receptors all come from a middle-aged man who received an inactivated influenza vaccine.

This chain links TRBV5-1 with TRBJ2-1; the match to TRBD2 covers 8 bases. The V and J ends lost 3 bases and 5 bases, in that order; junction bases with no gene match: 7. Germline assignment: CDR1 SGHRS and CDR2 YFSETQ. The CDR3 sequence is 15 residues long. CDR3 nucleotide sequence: TGCGCCAGCAGCTGGAGCGGGGGCGGCGACAATGAGCAGTTCTTC. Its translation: CASSWSGGGDNEQFF. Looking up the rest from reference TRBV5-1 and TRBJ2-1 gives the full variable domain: KAGVTQTPRYLIKTRGQQVTLSCSPISGHRSVSWYQQTPGQGLQFLFEYFSETQRNKGNFPGRFSGRQFSNSRSEMNVSTLELGDSALYLCASSWSGGGDNEQFFGPGTRLTVL.

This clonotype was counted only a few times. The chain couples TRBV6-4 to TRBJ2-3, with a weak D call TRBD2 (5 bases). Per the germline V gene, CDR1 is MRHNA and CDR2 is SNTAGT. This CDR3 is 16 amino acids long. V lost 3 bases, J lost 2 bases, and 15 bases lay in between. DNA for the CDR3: TGTGCCAGCAGTGAAGGTAGTGGGCGGGCCACAGATACGCAGTATTTT. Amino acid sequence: CASSEGSGRATDTQYF.

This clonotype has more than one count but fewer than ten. The CDR3 DNA reads TGTGCCACCAGTGATTACGGGACAGGGGACAATGAGCAGTTCTTC. Translating it yields CATSDYGTGDNEQFF. This chain connects TRBV24-1 to TRBJ2-1; 10 positions agree with TRBD1. The CDR3 spans 15 residues. Trimming removed 2 bases from V and 5 bases from J; junction bases left unmatched: 2. Germline V gives CDR1 KGHDR, CDR2 SFDVKD.

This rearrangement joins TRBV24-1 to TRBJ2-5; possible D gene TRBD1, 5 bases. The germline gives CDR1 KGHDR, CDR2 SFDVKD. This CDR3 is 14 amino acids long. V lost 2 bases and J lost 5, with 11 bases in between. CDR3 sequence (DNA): TGTGCCACCAGTGATTCAGGGCTCAAGGAGACCCAGTACTTC. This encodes CATSDSGLKETQYF.

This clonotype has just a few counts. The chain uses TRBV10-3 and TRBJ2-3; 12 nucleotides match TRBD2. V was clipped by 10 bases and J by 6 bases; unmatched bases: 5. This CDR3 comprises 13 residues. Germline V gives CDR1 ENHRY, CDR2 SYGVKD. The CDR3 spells CATRTSGIDTQYF. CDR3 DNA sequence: TGTGCCACCAGGACTAGCGGGATTGATACGCAGTATTTT.

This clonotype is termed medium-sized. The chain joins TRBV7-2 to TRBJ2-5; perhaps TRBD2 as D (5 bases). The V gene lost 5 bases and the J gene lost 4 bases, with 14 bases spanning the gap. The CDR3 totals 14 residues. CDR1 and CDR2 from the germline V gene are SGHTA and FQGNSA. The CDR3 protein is CASSTPGFGETQYF. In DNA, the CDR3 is TGTGCCAGCAGCACACCGGGGTTCGGAGAGACCCAGTACTTC. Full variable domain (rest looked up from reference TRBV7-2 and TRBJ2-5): GAGVSQSPSNKVTEKGKDVELRCDPISGHTALYWYRQSLGQGLEFLIYFQGNSAPDKSGLPSDRFSAERTGGSVSTLTIQRTQQEDSAVYLCASSTPGFGETQYFGPGTRLLVL.

CDR3 in DNA: TGTGCCGTACAGGATCCAGGGGGCTACCAGCCCCAGCATTTT. It codes for CAVQDPGGYQPQHF. The V call is TRBV10-3, the J call TRBJ1-5; 8 bases match TRBD1. The CDR3 length is 14 residues. Trimming cost V 11 bases and J 7 bases; bases outside gene matches: 13. Germline values: CDR1 ENHRY, CDR2 SYGVKD.

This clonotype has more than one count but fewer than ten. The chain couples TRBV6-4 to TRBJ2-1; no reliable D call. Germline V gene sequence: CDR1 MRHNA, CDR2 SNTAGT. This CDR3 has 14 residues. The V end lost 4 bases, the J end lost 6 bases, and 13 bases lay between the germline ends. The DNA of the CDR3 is TGTGCCAGCAGTGCCACCGGGTTTGGCAATGAGCAGTTCTTC. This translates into CASSATGFGNEQFF.

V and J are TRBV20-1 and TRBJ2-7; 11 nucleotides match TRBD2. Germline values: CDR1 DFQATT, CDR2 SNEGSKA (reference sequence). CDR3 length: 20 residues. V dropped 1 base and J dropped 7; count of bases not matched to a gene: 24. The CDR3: CSARVSIVAGGPAQLGEQYF. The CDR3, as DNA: TGCAGTGCTAGAGTTTCGATTGTAGCGGGAGGGCCTGCTCAATTGGGAGAGCAGTACTTC.

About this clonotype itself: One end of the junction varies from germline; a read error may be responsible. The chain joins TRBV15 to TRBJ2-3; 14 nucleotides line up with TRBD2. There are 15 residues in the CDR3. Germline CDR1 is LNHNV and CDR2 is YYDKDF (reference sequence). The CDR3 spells CPTSRETSGRETQYF. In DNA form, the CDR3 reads TGTCCCACCAGCAGAGAGACTAGCGGGAGGGAAACGCAGTATTTT.

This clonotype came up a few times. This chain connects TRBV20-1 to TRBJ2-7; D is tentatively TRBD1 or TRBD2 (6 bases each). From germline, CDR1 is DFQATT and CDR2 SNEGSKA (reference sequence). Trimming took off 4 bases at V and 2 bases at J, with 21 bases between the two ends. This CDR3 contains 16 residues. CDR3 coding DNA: TGCAGTGCTAATCCTCTCTTAGCCGGGGGCCCCTACGAGCAGTACTTC. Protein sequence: CSANPLLAGGPYEQYF.

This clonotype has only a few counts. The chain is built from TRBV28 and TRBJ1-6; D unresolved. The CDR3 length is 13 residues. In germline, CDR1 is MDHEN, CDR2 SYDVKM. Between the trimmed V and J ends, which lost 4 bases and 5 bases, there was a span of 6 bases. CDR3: CASSWKNNSPLHF. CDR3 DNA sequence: TGTGCCAGCAGTTGGAAGAATAATTCACCCCTCCACTTT.

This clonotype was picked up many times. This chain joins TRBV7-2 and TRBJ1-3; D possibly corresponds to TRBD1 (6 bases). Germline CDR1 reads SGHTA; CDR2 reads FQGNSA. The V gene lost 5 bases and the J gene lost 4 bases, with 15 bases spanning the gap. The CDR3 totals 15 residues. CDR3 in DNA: TGTGCCAGCAGCCCAGAGGCGGGGGCGGGAAACACCATATATTTT. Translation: CASSPEAGAGNTIYF.

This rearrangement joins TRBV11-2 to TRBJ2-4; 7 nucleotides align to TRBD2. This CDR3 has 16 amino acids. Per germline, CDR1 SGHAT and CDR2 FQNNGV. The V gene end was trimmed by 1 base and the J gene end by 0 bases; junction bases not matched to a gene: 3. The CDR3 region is CASSLGTGGAKNIQYF. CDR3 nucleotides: TGTGCCAGCAGCTTAGGTACGGGAGGAGCCAAAAACATTCAGTACTTC.

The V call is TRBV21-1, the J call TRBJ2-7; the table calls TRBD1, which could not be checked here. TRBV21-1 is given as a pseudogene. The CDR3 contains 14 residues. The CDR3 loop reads CASSKGGVLYEQYF. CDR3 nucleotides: TGTGCCAGCAGCAAAGGAGGGGTGTTGTACGAGCAGTACTTC.